This T cell receptor beta chain was obtained from a study of graft-versus-host responses after intestinal transplantation. Points from the study as a whole: When patients had graft-donor T cell macrochimerism, their allografts held high graft-versus-host to host-versus-graft clonal ratios.

This clone was seen a single time. What it recognizes is unknown. CDR1 is SGHRS and CDR2 is YFSETQ in the germline V gene. There are 18 residues in the CDR3. Clones were sequenced by immunoSEQ multiplex PCR, and TCRdb holds only the in-frame ones, with some missing. The sample lists tens of thousands of clones, about nine tenths seen once, with approximately 1.4% in the top ten. The source material was unstimulated CD8+ T cells sorted from spleen or lymph node cells, sampled before intestinal transplant. The chain has TRBV5-1 and TRBJ2-5; 8 bases agree with TRBD1. The J call may be in error: the DNA end matches TRBJ2-7 better. This receptor was taken from a human donor who received an intestinal transplant. The CDR3 spells CASSSPSSGGADFYEQYF. For the CDR3, the DNA is TGCGCCAGCAGCTCACCGAGTTCAGGGGGCGCGGATTTCTACGAGCAGTACTTC.